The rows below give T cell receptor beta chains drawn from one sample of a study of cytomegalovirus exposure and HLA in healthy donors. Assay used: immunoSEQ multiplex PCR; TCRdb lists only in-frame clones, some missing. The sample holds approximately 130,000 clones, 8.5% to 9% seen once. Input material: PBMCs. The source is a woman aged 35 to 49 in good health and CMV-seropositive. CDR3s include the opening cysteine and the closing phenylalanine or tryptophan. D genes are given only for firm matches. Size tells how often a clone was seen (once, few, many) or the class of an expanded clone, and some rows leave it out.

CDR3 DNA: TGCGCCAGCAGCCTCGGCGGGGGAAGCGGCTACACCTTC; CDR3 protein: CASSLGGGSGYTF; D gene: -; clone size: -; V gene: TRBV5-1; J gene: TRBJ1-2
CDR3 DNA: TGTGCCAGTAGTGTCGTGGACAGGGGGCTTTACAATGAGCAGTTCTTC; CDR3 protein: CASSVVDRGLYNEQFF; D gene: TRBD1; clone size: -; V gene: TRBV19; J gene: TRBJ2-1
CDR3 DNA: TGCGCCAGCGGCGCCGAGGGACAGCGGTACACCGGGGAGCTGTTTTTT; CDR3 protein: CASGAEGQRYTGELFF; D gene: TRBD1; clone size: -; V gene: TRBV5-1; J gene: TRBJ2-2
CDR3 DNA: TGTGCCAGCAGCGCCAACACCGGGACAGGGGTCAACACCGGGGAGCTGTTTTTT; CDR3 protein: CASSANTGTGVNTGELFF; D gene: TRBD1; clone size: -; V gene: TRBV9; J gene: TRBJ2-2
CDR3 DNA: TGTGCCAGCAGCGTACGGGGACAGGACTCCTACGAGCAGTACTTC; CDR3 protein: CASSVRGQDSYEQYF; D gene: TRBD1; clone size: -; V gene: TRBV9; J gene: TRBJ2-7
CDR3 DNA: TGTGCCAGCAGTGGGCAGGGGAGAGGCTACACCTTC; CDR3 protein: CASSGQGRGYTF; D gene: -; clone size: few; V gene: TRBV27; J gene: TRBJ1-2
CDR3 DNA: TGTGCCAGCAGCCCTCGGGCACTGGGAGGCGGCGAGCAGTACTTC; CDR3 protein: CASSPRALGGGEQYF; D gene: -; clone size: -; V gene: TRBV9; J gene: TRBJ2-7
CDR3 DNA: TGTGCCAGCAGCTCCGGGACAGGGGACAATCAGCCCCAGCATTTT; CDR3 protein: CASSSGTGDNQPQHF; D gene: TRBD1; clone size: -; V gene: TRBV5-5; J gene: TRBJ1-5
CDR3 DNA: TGTGCCAGCAGTCAAGACATTTATAGCAATCAGCCCCAGCATTTT; CDR3 protein: CASSQDIYSNQPQHF; D gene: -; clone size: few; V gene: TRBV6-1; J gene: TRBJ1-5
CDR3 DNA: TGCGCCAGCAGCCAAGATCAGGGTCTCCGTACGCAGTATTTT; CDR3 protein: CASSQDQGLRTQYF; D gene: -; clone size: -; V gene: TRBV4-1; J gene: TRBJ2-3
CDR3 DNA: TGCGCCAGCAGTTCCGACAGCTACGAGCAGTACTTC; CDR3 protein: CASSSDSYEQYF; D gene: -; clone size: -; V gene: TRBV10-1; J gene: TRBJ2-7
CDR3 DNA: TGCGCCAGCAGCTTTTCGGGACAGGGGGCCCCGGGCACTGAAGCTTTCTTT; CDR3 protein: CASSFSGQGAPGTEAFF; D gene: TRBD1; clone size: -; V gene: TRBV5-1; J gene: TRBJ1-1
CDR3 DNA: TGTGCCAGCAGTTACCCGAACCCAAAGACGGGTGGCTACACCTTC; CDR3 protein: CASSYPNPKTGGYTF; D gene: -; clone size: -; V gene: TRBV6-6; J gene: TRBJ1-2
CDR3 DNA: TGTGCCAGCTCACCACCGGACAACGCTAACTATGGCTACACCTTC; CDR3 protein: CASSPPDNANYGYTF; D gene: -; clone size: few; V gene: TRBV18; J gene: TRBJ1-2
CDR3 DNA: TGTGCCAGCAGTGAAGATCGGGGGGGCCGAGAGACCCAGTACTTC; CDR3 protein: CASSEDRGGRETQYF; D gene: TRBD2; clone size: few; V gene: TRBV2; J gene: TRBJ2-5
CDR3 DNA: TGTGCCAGCAGCGTAGCGGGACGGGGGGGCTGGTCAGATACGCAGTATTTT; CDR3 protein: CASSVAGRGGWSDTQYF; D gene: TRBD2; clone size: -; V gene: TRBV9; J gene: TRBJ2-3
CDR3 DNA: TGTGCCAGCAAACCGAGTCTAGCGGGGGGACCTTACTACGAGCAGTACTTC; CDR3 protein: CASKPSLAGGPYYEQYF; D gene: TRBD2; clone size: -; V gene: TRBV2; J gene: TRBJ2-7
CDR3 DNA: TGTGCCAGCAGCCCGGGACACAACTCTGGGGCCAACGTCCTGACTTTC; CDR3 protein: CASSPGHNSGANVLTF; D gene: -; clone size: -; V gene: TRBV9; J gene: TRBJ2-6
CDR3 DNA: TGTGCCAGCAGCTTAAATCTCGACACTGAAGCTTTCTTT; CDR3 protein: CASSLNLDTEAFF; D gene: -; clone size: -; V gene: TRBV7-3; J gene: TRBJ1-1
CDR3 DNA: TGTGCCAGCAGCGTCACTAGCCGGGGCCCCTACGAGCAGTACTTC; CDR3 protein: CASSVTSRGPYEQYF; D gene: -; clone size: -; V gene: TRBV9; J gene: TRBJ2-7
CDR3 DNA: TGTGCCTCGTCCGCCGGGACATCGTGGGGCTATGGCTACACCTTC; CDR3 protein: CASSAGTSWGYGYTF; D gene: -; clone size: few; V gene: TRBV30; J gene: TRBJ1-2
CDR3 DNA: TGTGCCAGCAGTTGGACAGGTGTCGGGGAGCTGTTTTTT; CDR3 protein: CASSWTGVGELFF; D gene: TRBD1; clone size: few; V gene: TRBV6-5; J gene: TRBJ2-2
CDR3 DNA: TGTGCCAGCAGTCTCCAGGGCCCTACCTACGAGCAGTACTTC; CDR3 protein: CASSLQGPTYEQYF; D gene: -; clone size: few; V gene: TRBV28; J gene: TRBJ2-7
CDR3 DNA: TGTGCCAGCAGTGGACAGCGGTCCAATGAGCAGTTCTTC; CDR3 protein: CASSGQRSNEQFF; D gene: -; clone size: few; V gene: TRBV6-6; J gene: TRBJ2-1
CDR3 DNA: TGTGCCAGCAGCCCCGGGACAGCCTATGGCTACACCTTC; CDR3 protein: CASSPGTAYGYTF; D gene: TRBD1; clone size: -; V gene: TRBV5-6; J gene: TRBJ1-2